Given below is one T cell receptor (beta chain) in context. This specimen belongs to a study of blood T cell repertoires in COVID-19. The V end was cut by 4 bases, the J end by 10 bases, with 14 bases between. CDR1 is LGHDT, CDR2 YNNKEL, per germline (reference sequence). The CDR3 has 13 amino acids. Assay: immunoSEQ multiplex PCR; the TCRdb copy retains only in-frame clones and omits some. The sample carries around 67,000 clones, around 90% recorded once. This TCR derives from a woman older than 75 with active or convalescent COVID-19. The sample consisted of peripheral blood. The chain carries TRBV3-1 (or the pseudogene TRBV3-2) and TRBJ1-5; no reliable D call. In DNA form, the CDR3 reads TGTGCCAGCAGCCTCCGCGGCGGTAAACCCCAGCATTTT. The encoded protein is CASSLRGGKPQHF.